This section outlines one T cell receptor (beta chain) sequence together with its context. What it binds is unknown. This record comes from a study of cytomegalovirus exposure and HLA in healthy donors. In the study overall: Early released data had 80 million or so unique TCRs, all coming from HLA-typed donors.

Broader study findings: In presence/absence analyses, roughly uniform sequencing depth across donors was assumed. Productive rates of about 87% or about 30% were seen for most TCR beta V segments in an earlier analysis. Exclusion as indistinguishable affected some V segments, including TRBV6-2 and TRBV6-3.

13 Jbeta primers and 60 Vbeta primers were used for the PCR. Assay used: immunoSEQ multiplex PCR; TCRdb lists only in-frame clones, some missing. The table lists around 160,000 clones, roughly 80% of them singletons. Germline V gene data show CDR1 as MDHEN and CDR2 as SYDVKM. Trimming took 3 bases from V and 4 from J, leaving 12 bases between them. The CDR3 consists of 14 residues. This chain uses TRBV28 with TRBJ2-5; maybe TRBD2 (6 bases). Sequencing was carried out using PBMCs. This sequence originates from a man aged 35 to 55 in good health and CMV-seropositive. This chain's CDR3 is CASSFGGVLETQYF. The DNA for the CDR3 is TGTGCCAGCAGTTTCGGGGGAGTCCTAGAGACCCAGTACTTC.